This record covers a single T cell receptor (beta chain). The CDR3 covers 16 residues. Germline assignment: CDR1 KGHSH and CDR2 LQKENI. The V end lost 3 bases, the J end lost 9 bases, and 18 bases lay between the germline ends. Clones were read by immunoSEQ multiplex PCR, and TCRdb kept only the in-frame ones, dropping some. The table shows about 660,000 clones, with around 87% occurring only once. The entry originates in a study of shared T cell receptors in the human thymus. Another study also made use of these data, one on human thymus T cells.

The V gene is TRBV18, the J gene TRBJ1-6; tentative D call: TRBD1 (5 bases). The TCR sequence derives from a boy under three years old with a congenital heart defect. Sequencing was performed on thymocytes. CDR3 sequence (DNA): TGTGCCAGCTCACCTCCCTCCCGCCAGGGAAGTTCACCCCTCCACTTT. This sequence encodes CASSPPSRQGSSPLHF.